Detailed here is one T cell receptor (beta chain). V lost 0 bases and J lost 6, with 10 bases in between. The CDR3 sequence is 14 residues long. Germline lookup yields CDR1 SGHKS and CDR2 YYEKEE (reference sequence). This entry belongs to a study of PD-L1 blockade in urothelial cancer. Study as a whole: Patients initiated atezolizumab around 2014 at 1,200 mg intravenously every 3 weeks. Once treatment had started, blood was analyzed at 3 weeks (second dose) and again at 6 weeks.

The templates were synthetic TCR analogs, and they were spiked into each PCR. Using immunoSEQ multiplex PCR, the repertoire was profiled, and TCRdb retains in-frame clones only, with some absent. The sample lists some 50,000 clones; about 87% were seen once. This receptor was identified in an elderly man with urothelial cancer. Sequencing was performed on PBMCs, taken around atezolizumab (anti-PD-L1) treatment. The chain combines TRBV5-5 with TRBJ1-5; D might be TRBD1 (6 bases). This CDR3 reads CASSLGGGVQPQHF. The CDR3 coding sequence is TGTGCCAGCAGCTTGGGAGGGGGGGTTCAGCCCCAGCATTTT.